One sample yielded the 8 T cell receptor beta chains listed below, sequenced in a study of T cell responses to AZD1222 COVID-19 vaccine. The assay was immunoSEQ multiplex PCR, and TCRdb's table has in-frame clones only and misses some. The sample shows 95,000 to 100,000 clones, about 90% of them seen only once. The sample in question was peripheral blood, obtained on day 0 of AZD1222 vaccination. The receptors were sampled from an adult in good health.

The chain combines TRBV5-5 with TRBJ1-1, with D maybe TRBD1 (6 bases). Trimming stripped 4 bases from V and 2 bases from J, with 15 bases between. The CDR3 sequence is 15 residues long. Germline CDR1 is SGHKS and CDR2 is YYEKEE (reference sequence). Written as DNA, the CDR3 is TGTGCCAGCAGCGGGGGGGCGGCCCTTAACACTGAAGCTTTCTTT. It codes for CASSGGAALNTEAFF.

This clone was seen just once. The chain couples TRBV12-3 or TRBV12-4 to TRBJ1-3, with 7 bases matching TRBD1. This CDR3 is 13 amino acids long. V shed 3 bases, J shed 7 bases, and the junction held 3 bases outside the gene matches. CDR3 nucleotides: TGTGCCAGCAGTTTGGGCAGGGGGAACACCATATATTTT. This translates into CASSLGRGNTIYF.

The chain employs TRBV7-2 and TRBJ2-3; no firm D call. The CDR3 is 17 residues long. The V gene's germline CDR1 is SGHTA and CDR2 FQGNSA. Trimming left V 5 bases short and J 2 bases short, with 20 bases between. The CDR3 DNA is TGTGCCAGCAGCCCACCCCCGTCAGGCCCCAACACAGATACGCAGTATTTT. It codes for CASSPPPSGPNTDTQYF.

The CDR3 loop reads CASSPSRGDEQYF. Here the CDR3 DNA reads TGTGCCAGCAGCCCGTCTCGGGGCGACGAGCAGTACTTC. The V call is TRBV11-3, the J call TRBJ2-7; D tentatively reads TRBD1 or TRBD2 (5 bases each). This CDR3 region has 13 residues. Trimming removed 5 bases at V and 5 bases at J, with 13 bases between. Germline-derived CDR1 and CDR2 are SGHNT and YENEEA.

V is TRBV7-2 and J is TRBJ2-1, with 7 bases matching TRBD2. Looked up from germline, CDR1 is SGHTA and CDR2 is FQGNSA. This CDR3 is built from 15 residues. Losses at the gene ends were 1 base for V and 7 bases for J; bases not matched to a gene: 7. The CDR3, as DNA: TGTGCCAGCAGCTTAGGCTTACTAGCGAGTAATGAGCAGTTCTTC. Translating gives CASSLGLLASNEQFF. Full variable domain (outside the CDR3, taken from reference TRBV7-2 and TRBJ2-1): GAGVSQSPSNKVTEKGKDVELRCDPISGHTALYWYRQSLGQGLEFLIYFQGNSAPDKSGLPSDRFSAERTGGSVSTLTIQRTQQEDSAVYLCASSLGLLASNEQFFGPGTRLTVL.

The gene calls are TRBV2 and TRBJ2-1, with 7 bases aligning to TRBD1. Germline lookup yields CDR1 SNHLY and CDR2 FYNNEI. With 6 bases clipped from V and 6 bases from J, the junction kept 5 bases outside the gene matches. The CDR3 runs to 13 residues. CDR3 sequence (DNA): TGTGCCAGCAGACAGGGGCCGGGCAATGAGCAGTTCTTC. Protein: CASRQGPGNEQFF.

The CDR3 loop is CASSLSGQGRTEAFF. The CDR3 nucleotides read TGTGCCAGCAGCCTGAGCGGGCAGGGGCGCACTGAAGCTTTCTTT. The genes are TRBV3-1 (or the pseudogene TRBV3-2) and TRBJ1-1; possibly TRBD1 for D (6 bases). The CDR3 loop spans 15 amino acids. The V gene's germline CDR1 is LGHDT and CDR2 YNNKEL (reference sequence). The germline V and J ends were trimmed by 4 bases and 4 bases, with 16 bases remaining between them.

The gene calls are TRBV6-1 and TRBJ1-4; no clear D gene. Germline-derived CDR1 and CDR2 are MNHNS and SASEGT. The CDR3 runs to 16 residues. Trimming shortened V by 2 bases and J by 7 bases, and 17 bases separated the two germline ends. The CDR3 nucleotides are TGTGCCAGCAGTGAAAGCCCTTTATCAGGAGGTGAAAAACTGTTTTTT. Translated: CASSESPLSGGEKLFF.